These 8 T cell receptor beta chains originate from one sample sequenced in a study of T cell responses to AZD1222 COVID-19 vaccine. Profiled with immunoSEQ multiplex PCR; TCRdb holds only in-frame clones, not every one. The profile shows about 15,000 clones, roughly nine tenths of them singletons. The source was peripheral blood, collected 28 days after the second AZD1222 dose. The origin of the receptors is an adult who received the AZD1222 COVID-19 vaccine.

This clone is a singleton in its sample. The rearrangement joins TRBV29-1 to TRBJ1-2; D gene ambiguous. CDR1 is SQVTM, CDR2 ANQGSEA, per germline. The V and J ends lost 3 bases and 1 base respectively, with 12 bases between them. This CDR3 is built from 14 residues. CDR3 in amino acids: CSVDGPRFNYGYTF. The CDR3 DNA sequence: TGCAGCGTTGATGGACCGCGATTTAACTATGGCTACACCTTC. The entire variable domain, with the rest obtained from reference TRBV29-1 and TRBJ1-2, is as follows: SAVISQKPSRDICQRGTSLTIQCQVDSQVTMMFWYRQQPGQSLTLIATANQGSEATYESGFVIDKFPISRPNLTFSTLTVSNMSPEDSSIYLCSVDGPRFNYGYTFGSGTRLTVV.

This clone was counted a single time. The genes are TRBV3-1 (or the pseudogene TRBV3-2) and TRBJ1-1; D is uncertain. The CDR3 totals 13 residues. Trimming pared 1 base from V and 8 bases from J, leaving 11 bases between. Germline-derived CDR1 and CDR2 are LGHDT and YNNKEL (reference sequence). The CDR3 loop is CASSQGTVSEAFF. CDR3 DNA sequence: TGTGCCAGCAGCCAAGGGACCGTCTCCGAAGCTTTCTTT.

The genes are TRBV9 and TRBJ1-1; possible D gene TRBD1, 6 bases. CDR1 and CDR2 from the germline V gene are SGDLS and YYNGEE. Trimming pared 0 bases from V and 5 bases from J, leaving 14 bases between. This CDR3 comprises 15 residues. The CDR3, as DNA: TGTGCCAGCAGCGTAGTGTCGGCAGGGGTTACTGAAGCTTTCTTT. Amino acids: CASSVVSAGVTEAFF. Combining the CDR3 with reference TRBV9 and TRBJ1-1 gives the whole variable domain DSGVTQTPKHLITATGQRVTLRCSPRSGDLSVYWYQQSLDQGLQFLIQYYNGEERAKGNILERFSAQQFPDLHSELNLSSLELGDSALYFCASSVVSAGVTEAFFGQGTRLTVV.

The V and J genes are TRBV7-9 and TRBJ1-1; TRBD1 agrees at 9 bases. This CDR3 comprises 14 residues. Germline values: CDR1 SEHNR, CDR2 FQNEAQ (reference sequence). The ends lost 5 bases at V and 6 bases at J; junction bases unmatched: 7. CDR3 coding DNA: TGTGCCAGCAGCCGGGACAGGGAATTTCCTGAAGCTTTCTTT. Amino acids: CASSRDREFPEAFF. Filled out from reference TRBV7-9 and TRBJ1-1, the complete variable domain reads DTGVSQNPRHKITKRGQNVTFRCDPISEHNRLYWYRQTLGQGPEFLTYFQNEAQLEKSRLLSDRFSAERPKGSFSTLEIQRTEQGDSAMYLCASSRDREFPEAFFGQGTRLTVV.

The rearrangement links TRBV4-2 to TRBJ2-1, with D uncertain. Trimming took off 0 bases at V and 1 base at J, with 16 bases between the two ends. Germline assignment: CDR1 LGHNA and CDR2 YNFKEQ. The CDR3 is made up of 18 amino acids. The DNA for the CDR3 is TGTGCCAGCAGCCAAGAAGGTGGGAATGACGGATCCTACAATGAGCAGTTCTTC. Protein sequence: CASSQEGGNDGSYNEQFF.

CDR3 residues: CASSFPGGYHQPQHF. CDR3 bases: TGTGCCAGCAGTTTCCCCGGGGGGTACCATCAGCCCCAGCATTTT. V gene TRBV28 combines with J gene TRBJ1-5, with TRBD1 as a possible D gene (5 bases). The CDR3 contains 15 residues. Trimming took off 3 bases at V and 5 bases at J, with 14 bases between the two ends. Germline assignment: CDR1 MDHEN and CDR2 SYDVKM. Drawing the rest from reference TRBV28 and TRBJ1-5, the complete variable domain is DVKVTQSSRYLVKRTGEKVFLECVQDMDHENMFWYRQDPGLGLRLIYFSYDVKMKEKGDIPEGYSVSREKKERFSLILESASTNQTSMYLCASSFPGGYHQPQHFGDGTRLSIL.

This clone was observed once. The chain combines TRBV3-1 (or the pseudogene TRBV3-2) with TRBJ1-4; the match to TRBD1 covers 7 bases. Trimming cost V 4 bases and J 0 bases; bases outside gene matches: 8. The CDR3 length is 17 residues. CDR1 LGHDT and CDR2 YNNKEL come from the germline V gene (reference sequence). The chain's CDR3 is CASSPGGVGTTNEKLFF. The CDR3 nucleotides read TGTGCCAGCAGCCCAGGGGGAGTCGGGACAACTAATGAAAAACTGTTTTTT.

This clone occurred a few times. J is TRBJ1-6 and V is TRBV19, with 8 bases aligning to TRBD1. V trimming: 5 bases; J trimming: 6 bases; junction bases outside the gene matches: 3. The CDR3 is 14 residues long. Looked up from germline, CDR1 is LNHDA and CDR2 is SQIVND (reference sequence). For the CDR3, the DNA is TGTGCCAGTAGTTTCGGACAGGGTAATTCACCCCTCCACTTT. This translates into CASSFGQGNSPLHF.